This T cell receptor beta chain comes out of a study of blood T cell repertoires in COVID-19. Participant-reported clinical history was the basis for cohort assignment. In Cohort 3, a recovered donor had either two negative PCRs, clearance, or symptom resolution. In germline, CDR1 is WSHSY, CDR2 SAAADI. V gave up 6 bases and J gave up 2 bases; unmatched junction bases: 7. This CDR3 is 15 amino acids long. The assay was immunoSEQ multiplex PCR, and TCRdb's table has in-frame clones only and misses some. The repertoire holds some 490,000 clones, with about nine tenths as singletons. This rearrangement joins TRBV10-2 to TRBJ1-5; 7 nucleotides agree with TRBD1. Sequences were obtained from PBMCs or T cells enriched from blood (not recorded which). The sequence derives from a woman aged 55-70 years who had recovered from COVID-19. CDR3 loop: CASSAPGQGNQPQHF. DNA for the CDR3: TGCGCCAGCAGCGCGCCCGGACAGGGCAATCAGCCCCAGCATTTT.